Sequencing of this TCR beta chain was carried out in a study of blood T cell repertoires in COVID-19 (dated by TCRdb to the early 2020s). Regarding the complete study: Samples from collaborators originated in the United States, Italy and Spain and spanned both the acute and convalescent phases of COVID-19. The prospective study material was composed of cDNA or gDNA derived from T cells, B-cell-depleted T cells, or PBMCs. Subjects who had been exposed to COVID-19, were actively infected with it, or had recovered from it provided the deeply sampled blood TCRbeta repertoires that made up the dataset. A freely available public database, intended as a resource for researchers studying the immune response to SARS-CoV-2, is where the repertoires were released. The samples were drawn from the first 160 participants of the ongoing ImmuneRACE study and from more than 1,000 subjects provided by 6 global collaborators. The sample metadata nearly always contained a de-identified subject ID, COVID-19 status, age in years and sex. Where available, HLA class I and class II types were taken from metadata supplied by the sample provider and were not determined by assay-based typing.

TCRbeta CDR3 regions were amplified from genomic DNA using the immunoSEQ Assay, a bias-controlled multiplex PCR. The original pipeline was this. Nucleated cell counts per sample were estimated from amplification of reference gene primers within the assay. To quantify the absolute abundance of each unique TCRbeta CDR3 rearrangement, sequence reads were collapsed and filtered. For each sample, productive Simpson clonality was calculated by taking the square root of Simpson's diversity index across productive rearrangements. TCRdb retrieved this table from immuneACCESS and kept in-frame rearrangements only. Not all clones are present; in checked studies, unresolved V genes account for under half, and no reason is known for the remainder. The D gene and trimming were derived from the DNA, and the V and J assignments and clone size from that table. Within this sample are about 130,000 clones, with 90% of them counted one time only. Around 3.6% of the sample comes from the top ten.

Of note for this clone: The target of this receptor is not known. Nothing much larger sits one base from this clone, and base qualities are not available.

The collaborating institutions used their own protocols to collect whole blood in K2EDTA tubes. Collaborator samples were shipped for TCRbeta analysis as frozen whole blood, isolated PBMCs, or DNA extracted from either sample type. Overall study results and their limits: The quantity of clinical and demographic metadata differed by source and by participant and was supplied without curation.

The receptor was derived from a man aged 45-65 years with active COVID-19. The sample consisted of peripheral blood.

The CDR3 region reads CASSEMRTEAFF. The DNA sequence is given as TGCGCCAGCAGTGAGATGAGGACTGAAGCTTTCTTT. The chain is made from TRBV10-2 and TRBJ1-1; too little of a D gene remains to name it. Deletion took 2 bases off V and 5 bases off J, with a span of 6 bases between the germline ends. Taken from cysteine to phenylalanine, the CDR3 has 12 residues. Here the CDR3 DNA is all that survives: 36 bases in frame from base 1. CDR1 and CDR2 are drawn from the germline V gene: WSHSY, SAAADI.